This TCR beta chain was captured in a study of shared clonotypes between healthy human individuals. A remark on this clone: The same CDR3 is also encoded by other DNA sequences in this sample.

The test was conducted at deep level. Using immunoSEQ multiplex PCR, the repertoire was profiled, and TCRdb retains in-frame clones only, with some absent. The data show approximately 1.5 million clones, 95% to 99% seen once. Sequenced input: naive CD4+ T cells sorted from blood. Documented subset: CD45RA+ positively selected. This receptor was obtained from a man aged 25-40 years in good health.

CDR3 sequence: CASSLAGGGQPQHF. In nucleotides, the CDR3 is TGTGCCAGCAGCTTGGCAGGGGGGGGTCAGCCCCAGCATTTT. The chain recombines TRBV7-9 with TRBJ1-5, with TRBD1 identical over 7 bases. This CDR3 comprises 14 residues. CDR1 SEHNR and CDR2 FQNEAQ come from the germline V gene (reference sequence). V dropped 3 bases and J dropped 6; count of bases not matched to a gene: 5.